This paragraph reports one TCR beta chain. The record originates from a study of cytomegalovirus exposure and HLA in healthy donors. J lost 7 bases, V lost 7 bases, and 8 bases had no gene match. The CDR3 runs 13 residues. From germline, CDR1 is SNHLY and CDR2 FYNNEI. This PCR relied on a set of 60 Vbeta primers and 13 Jbeta primers. In the original workflow: Approximately 87 million unique TCR beta chains, roughly 11 million shared, were counted in a later analysis. TCRdb's copy holds only in-frame clones and misses some; the assay was immunoSEQ multiplex PCR. For V, J and clone size, that table is used; D and trimming come from the DNA. The table has more than 140,000 clones, roughly 82% seen once; the top ten hold about 5%.

The sequenced material came from PBMCs. The clonotype was recovered from a young man in good health and CMV-seropositive. The V call is TRBV2, the J call TRBJ2-3; 7 bases fit TRBD2. CDR3: CASTLAVSYTQYF. The CDR3 DNA follows: TGTGCCAGCACGCTAGCGGTTTCTTATACGCAGTATTTT. The full variable domain, rest sourced from reference TRBV2 and TRBJ2-3, is EPEVTQTPSHQVTQMGQEVILRCVPISNHLYFYWYRQILGQKVEFLVSFYNNEISEKSEIFDDQFSVERPDGSNFTLKIRSTKLEDSAMYFCASTLAVSYTQYFGPGTRLTVL.